A single sample gave rise to the 10 T cell receptor beta chains below, sequenced in a study of Graves' ophthalmopathy and Graves' hyperthyroidism. Beta-chain TCR CDR3 regions were amplified from RNA transcripts. After a first-round RT-PCR with HTBI primers, a second-round multiplex PCR was run. TCRdb re-called the multiplex PCR reads with MiXCR, one entry per CDR3 protein. The sample includes about 1.1 million distinct CDR3 sequences, about 40% of them seen just once. Sequencing was done on a sample of peripheral blood or thyroid tissue (not recorded which). The receptors here all came from an adult man with Graves' hyperthyroidism.

This clonotype appeared once. This chain uses TRBV7-8 with TRBJ2-7, with a tentative D call TRBD1 (7 bases). This CDR3 is 16 amino acids long. Germline V lookup: CDR1 SGHVS, CDR2 FQNEAQ. The V gene lost 5 bases and the J gene lost 0 bases, with 17 bases spanning the gap. CDR3 coding DNA: TGTGCCAGCAGCCCAGGAGGGACAGCCAGCTCCTACGAGCAGTACTTC. Translated: CASSPGGTASSYEQYF.

This clonotype was counted a few times. V and J are TRBV13 and TRBJ1-3, with TRBD1 matching 7 bases. CDR1 and CDR2 (germline): PRHDT, FYEKMQ (reference sequence). With V trimmed by 4 bases and J by 2 bases, 8 bases remained unmatched. The CDR3 sequence is 16 residues long. CDR3: CASSYRTGTPGNTIYF. The CDR3 nucleotides are TGTGCCAGCAGCTACCGGACAGGTACCCCTGGAAACACCATATATTTT.

This clonotype was recorded at least ten times. The J gene is TRBJ1-6, the V gene TRBV13, with 7 nucleotides matching TRBD1. V lost 5 bases to trimming and J lost 9 bases; unmatched junction nucleotides: 7. The germline V gene encodes CDR1 PRHDT and CDR2 FYEKMQ (reference sequence). The CDR3 spans 14 residues. In DNA form, the CDR3 reads TGTGCCAGCAGCGGTACAGGGGATCCTTCACCCCTCCACTTT. It specifies CASSGTGDPSPLHF.

This clonotype has ten or more counts. The rearrangement joins TRBV5-1 to TRBJ1-2; unclear D gene. The CDR3 is 15 amino acids. Germline CDR1 reads SGHRS; CDR2 reads YFSETQ. V shed 2 bases and J shed 2 bases, with 13 bases lying between them. CDR3 sequence: CASSFGMDPNYGYTF. The CDR3 DNA reads TGCGCCAGCAGCTTCGGTATGGATCCCAACTATGGCTACACCTTC. The whole variable domain, remainder taken from reference TRBV5-1 and TRBJ1-2, is KAGVTQTPRYLIKTRGQQVTLSCSPISGHRSVSWYQQTPGQGLQFLFEYFSETQRNKGNFPGRFSGRQFSNSRSEMNVSTLELGDSALYLCASSFGMDPNYGYTFGSGTRLTVV.

This clonotype showed up just once. This chain uses TRBV15 with TRBJ2-5, with 14 nucleotides matching TRBD2. Germline V CDR1 and CDR2: LNHNV, YYDKDF (reference sequence). The ends lost 5 bases at V and 10 bases at J; junction bases unmatched: 12. The CDR3 length is 16 residues. This CDR3 is CATSPGTSGRENDQYF. DNA of the CDR3: TGTGCCACCAGCCCCGGGACTAGCGGGAGAGAAAATGACCAGTACTTC.

This clonotype was counted between two and nine times. The chain has TRBV6-1 and TRBJ2-7; 8 bases line up with TRBD1. The CDR3 is made up of 15 amino acids. The V segment lost 7 bases and the J segment 7 bases; nucleotides outside the gene matches: 15. Germline-derived CDR1 and CDR2 are MNHNS and SASEGT. The CDR3 DNA reads TGTGCCAGCATCCAAGGGGGCCAGGGGGCCAGGGAGCAGTACTTC. It encodes CASIQGGQGAREQYF.

The chain uses TRBV28 and TRBJ1-1; D ambiguous. CDR1 and CDR2 from the germline V gene are MDHEN and SYDVKM. The V and J ends lost 6 bases and 9 bases respectively, with 17 bases between them. The CDR3 is made up of 13 amino acids. The CDR3 DNA sequence: TGTGCCAGCAGGGAACAACCTTATCCAAAAGCTTTCTTT. Translating gives CASREQPYPKAFF.

Concerning this clonotype itself: Since a much larger clone is just one base distant, this may be a read error. The chain employs TRBV2 and TRBJ2-7; TRBD2 matches 10 bases. This CDR3 region has 17 residues. CDR1 and CDR2 (germline): SNHLY, FYNNEI. Unmatched junction bases numbered 18, after V lost 6 bases and J lost 7 bases. CDR3 loop: CASSQTLAGPKLREQYF. The CDR3 coding sequence is TGTGCCAGCAGCCAGACACTAGCGGGACCCAAACTGCGGGAGCAGTACTTC.

The rearrangement uses TRBV5-4 and TRBJ2-7; TRBD2 aligns across 11 bases. The length of the CDR3 is 16 residues. Germline CDR1 is SGHNT and CDR2 is YYREEE (reference sequence). V lost 2 bases, J lost 3 bases, and 7 bases stayed unmatched. The CDR3 DNA sequence: TGTGCCAGCAGCTTTCTAACTAGCGGGAGCCTCTACGAGCAGTACTTC. Amino acids: CASSFLTSGSLYEQYF. The full variable domain, rest sourced from reference TRBV5-4 and TRBJ2-7, is ETGVTQSPTHLIKTRGQQVTLRCSSQSGHNTVSWYQQALGQGPQFIFQYYREEENGRGNFPPRFSGLQFPNYSSELNVNALELDDSALYLCASSFLTSGSLYEQYFGPGTRLTVT.

About this clonotype: One end of the junction does not line up with germline, which may come from a read error. This chain connects TRBV5-1 to TRBJ2-2; tentatively, D is TRBD1 (7 bases). Germline CDR1 is SGHRS and CDR2 is YFSETQ. The CDR3 runs to 14 residues. The CDR3: CVSSETGVPGEVFF. CDR3 bases: TGTGTCAGCAGCGAAACAGGGGTTCCCGGGGAGGTGTTTTTT.